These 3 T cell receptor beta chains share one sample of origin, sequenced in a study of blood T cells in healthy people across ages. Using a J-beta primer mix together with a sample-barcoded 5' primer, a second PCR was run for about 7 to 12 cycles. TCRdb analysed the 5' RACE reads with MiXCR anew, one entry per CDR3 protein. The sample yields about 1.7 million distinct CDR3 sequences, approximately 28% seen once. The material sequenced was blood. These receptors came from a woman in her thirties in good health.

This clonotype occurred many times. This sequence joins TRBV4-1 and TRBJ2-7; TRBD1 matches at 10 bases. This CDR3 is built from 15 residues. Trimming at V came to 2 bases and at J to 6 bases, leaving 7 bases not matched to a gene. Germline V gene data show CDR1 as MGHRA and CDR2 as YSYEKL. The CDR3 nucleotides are TGCGCCAGCAGCCAACCCCGGGACAGGGGAAGCGAGCAGTACTTC. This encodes CASSQPRDRGSEQYF.

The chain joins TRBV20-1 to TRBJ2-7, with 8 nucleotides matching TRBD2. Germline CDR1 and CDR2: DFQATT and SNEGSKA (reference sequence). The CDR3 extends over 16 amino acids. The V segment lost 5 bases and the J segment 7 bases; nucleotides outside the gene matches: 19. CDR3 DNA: TGCAGTGCTCCTTTGGCGTTAGCGGGACTGAACAATGAGCAGTACTTC. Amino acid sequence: CSAPLALAGLNNEQYF.

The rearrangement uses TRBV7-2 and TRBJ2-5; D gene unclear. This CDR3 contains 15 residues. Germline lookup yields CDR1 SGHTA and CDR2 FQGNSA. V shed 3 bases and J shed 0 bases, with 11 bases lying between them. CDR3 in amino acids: CASSLDRLNQETQYF. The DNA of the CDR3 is TGTGCCAGCAGCTTGGACCGTCTCAACCAAGAGACCCAGTACTTC.